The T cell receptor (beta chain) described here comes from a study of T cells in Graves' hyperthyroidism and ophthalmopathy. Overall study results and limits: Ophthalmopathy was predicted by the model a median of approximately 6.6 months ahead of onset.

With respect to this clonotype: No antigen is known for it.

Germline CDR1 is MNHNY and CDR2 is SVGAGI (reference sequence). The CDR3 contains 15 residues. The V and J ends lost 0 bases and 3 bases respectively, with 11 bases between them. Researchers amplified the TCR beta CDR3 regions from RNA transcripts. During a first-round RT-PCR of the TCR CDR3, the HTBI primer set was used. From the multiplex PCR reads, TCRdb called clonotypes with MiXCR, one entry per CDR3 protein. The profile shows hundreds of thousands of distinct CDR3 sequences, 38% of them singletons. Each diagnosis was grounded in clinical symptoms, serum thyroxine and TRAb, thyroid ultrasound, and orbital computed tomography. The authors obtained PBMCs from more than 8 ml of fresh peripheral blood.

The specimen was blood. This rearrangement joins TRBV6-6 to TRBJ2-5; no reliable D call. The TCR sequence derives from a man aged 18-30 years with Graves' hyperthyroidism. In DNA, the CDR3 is TGTGCCAGCAGTTACTCCTCCTGGCGCGAAGAGACCCAGTACTTC. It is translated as CASSYSSWREETQYF.